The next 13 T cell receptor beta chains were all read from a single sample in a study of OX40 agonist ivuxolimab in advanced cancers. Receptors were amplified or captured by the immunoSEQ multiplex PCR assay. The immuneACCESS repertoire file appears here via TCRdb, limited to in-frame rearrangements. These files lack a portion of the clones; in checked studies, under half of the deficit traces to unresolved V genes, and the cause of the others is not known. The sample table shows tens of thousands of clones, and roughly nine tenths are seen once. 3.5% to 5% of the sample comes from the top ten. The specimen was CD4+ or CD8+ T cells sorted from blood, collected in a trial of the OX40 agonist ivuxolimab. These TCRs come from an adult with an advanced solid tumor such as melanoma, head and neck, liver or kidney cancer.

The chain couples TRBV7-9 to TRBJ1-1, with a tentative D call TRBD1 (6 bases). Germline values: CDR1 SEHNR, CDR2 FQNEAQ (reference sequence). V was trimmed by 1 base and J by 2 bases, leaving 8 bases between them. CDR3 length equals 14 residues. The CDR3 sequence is CASSLVRGNTEAFF. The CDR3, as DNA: TGTGCCAGCAGCTTAGTCAGGGGAAACACTGAAGCTTTCTTT.

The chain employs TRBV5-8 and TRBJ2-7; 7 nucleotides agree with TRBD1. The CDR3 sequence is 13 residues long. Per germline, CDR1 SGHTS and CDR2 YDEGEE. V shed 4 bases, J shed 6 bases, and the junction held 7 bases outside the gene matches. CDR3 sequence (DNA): TGTGCCAGCAGCCCAGGGGGTCTCGGCGAGCAGTACTTC. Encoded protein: CASSPGGLGEQYF.

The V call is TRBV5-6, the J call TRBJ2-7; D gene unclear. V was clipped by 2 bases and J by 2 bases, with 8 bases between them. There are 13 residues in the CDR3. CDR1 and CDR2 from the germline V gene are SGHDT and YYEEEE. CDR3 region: CASSLWGTYEQYV. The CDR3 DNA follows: TGTGCCAGCAGCTTATGGGGTACCTACGAGCAGTACGTC.

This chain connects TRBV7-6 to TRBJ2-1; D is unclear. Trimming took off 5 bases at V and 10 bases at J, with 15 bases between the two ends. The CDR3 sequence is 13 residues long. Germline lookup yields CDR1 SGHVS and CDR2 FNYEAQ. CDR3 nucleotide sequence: TGTGCCAGCAGCCCTGAGGTGGCGTCGGAGCAGTTCTTC. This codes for CASSPEVASEQFF.

CDR3 region: CASSPASGALDEQFF. DNA for the CDR3: TGTGCCAGCAGCCCCGCTAGCGGGGCCTTGGATGAGCAGTTCTTC. The chain links TRBV9 to TRBJ2-1; 9 nucleotides agree with TRBD2. This CDR3 is 15 amino acids long. The trim removed 4 bases at V and 8 bases at J, leaving 10 bases unmatched. Germline V gene lookup returns CDR1 SGDLS and CDR2 YYNGEE.

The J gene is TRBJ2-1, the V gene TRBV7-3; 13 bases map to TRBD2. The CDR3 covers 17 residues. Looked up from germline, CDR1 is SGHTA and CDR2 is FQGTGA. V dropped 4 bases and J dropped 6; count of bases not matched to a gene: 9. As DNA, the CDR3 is TGTGCCAGCAGCTCGGGACTAGCGGGGAAACTAGGCAATGAGCAGTTCTTC. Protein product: CASSSGLAGKLGNEQFF.

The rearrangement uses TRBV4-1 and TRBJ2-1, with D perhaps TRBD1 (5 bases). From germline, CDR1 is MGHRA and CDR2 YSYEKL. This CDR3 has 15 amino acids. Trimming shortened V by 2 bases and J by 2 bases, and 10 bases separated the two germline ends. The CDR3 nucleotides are TGCGCCAGCAGCCAAAAAGGGGAAGCCTACAATGAGCAGTTCTTC. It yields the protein CASSQKGEAYNEQFF.

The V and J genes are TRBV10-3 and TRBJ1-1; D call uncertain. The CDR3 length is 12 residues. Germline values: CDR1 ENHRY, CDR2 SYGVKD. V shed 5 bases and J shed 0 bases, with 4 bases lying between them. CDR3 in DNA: TGTGCCATCAGTTCAGTGAACACTGAAGCTTTCTTT. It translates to CAISSVNTEAFF.

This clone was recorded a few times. The CDR3 DNA reads TGCACCACTTGGGTCATGAACACTGAAGCTTTCTTT. Translating gives CTTWVMNTEAFF. The genes are TRBV29-1 and TRBJ1-1, with no clear D. This CDR3 region has 12 residues. The germline gives CDR1 SQVTM, CDR2 ANQGSEA.

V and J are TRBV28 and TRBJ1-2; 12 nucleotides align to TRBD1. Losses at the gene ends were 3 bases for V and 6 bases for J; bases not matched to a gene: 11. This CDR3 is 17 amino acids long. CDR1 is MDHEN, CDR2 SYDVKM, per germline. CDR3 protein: CASSFPGQGAPSDGYTF. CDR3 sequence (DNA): TGTGCCAGCAGTTTCCCGGGACAGGGGGCACCGTCGGATGGCTACACCTTC.

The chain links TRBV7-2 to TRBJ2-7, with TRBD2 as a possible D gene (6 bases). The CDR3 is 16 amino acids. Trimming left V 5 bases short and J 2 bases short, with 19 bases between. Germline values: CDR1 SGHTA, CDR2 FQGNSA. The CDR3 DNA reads TGTGCCAGCAGCCTCCCTGTCGCGGGGCCCGCCTACGAGCAGTACTTC. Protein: CASSLPVAGPAYEQYF. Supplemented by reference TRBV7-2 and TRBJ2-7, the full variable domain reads GAGVSQSPSNKVTEKGKDVELRCDPISGHTALYWYRQSLGQGLEFLIYFQGNSAPDKSGLPSDRFSAERTGGSVSTLTIQRTQQEDSAVYLCASSLPVAGPAYEQYFGPGTRLTVT.

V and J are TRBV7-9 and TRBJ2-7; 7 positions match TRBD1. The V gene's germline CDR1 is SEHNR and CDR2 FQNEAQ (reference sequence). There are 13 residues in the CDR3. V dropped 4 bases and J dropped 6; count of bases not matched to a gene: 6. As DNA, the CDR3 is TGTGCCAGCAGCTATGACAGGGTCGGCGAGCAGTACTTC. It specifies CASSYDRVGEQYF.

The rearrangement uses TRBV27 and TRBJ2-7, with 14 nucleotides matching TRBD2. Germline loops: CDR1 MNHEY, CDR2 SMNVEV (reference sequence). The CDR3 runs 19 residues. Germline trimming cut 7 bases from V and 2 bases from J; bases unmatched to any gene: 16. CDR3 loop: CASTPLGLAGGPRPYEQYF. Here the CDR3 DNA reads TGTGCCAGCACCCCATTAGGACTAGCGGGAGGACCTCGGCCCTACGAGCAGTACTTC.